The clone carrying this TCR beta chain was seen only a few times. How the authors handled the data: Counts of nucleated cells, estimated from reference gene primer amplification, were obtained. Profiling relied on immunoSEQ multiplex PCR, and the TCRdb table lists in-frame clones only, not all of them. That table furnishes V, J and clone size, whereas the DNA furnished D and trimming. Here the sample spans some 60,000 clones, 81% being singletons. The CDR3 length is 12 residues. V gave up 1 base and J gave up 6 bases, with 4 bases separating them. Germline V gene data show CDR1 as SEHNR and CDR2 as FQNEAQ (reference sequence). The data stem from a study of blood T cell repertoires in COVID-19. Across the whole study: Samples came from the United States, Italy and Spain, spanning acute and convalescent COVID-19.

This TCR derives from an elderly woman with active or convalescent COVID-19. The sequenced sample was peripheral blood. The V gene is TRBV7-9, the J gene TRBJ2-1; no firm D call. The CDR3 DNA reads as TGTGCCAGCAGCTTAGTAATCAATGAGCAGTTCTTC. Its translation: CASSLVINEQFF.